The rows below give T cell receptor beta chains drawn from one sample of a study of cytomegalovirus exposure and HLA in healthy donors. Some clones are missing from TCRdb's copy, which holds only in-frame ones; the method was immunoSEQ multiplex PCR. The table gives about 200,000 clones; the top ten clones make up more than 0.95% of it. The sample consisted of PBMCs. The source of these receptors is a girl aged 2-10 years in good health and CMV-seropositive. Each CDR3 is given with its conserved first and last residue. The order of the fields is V gene, D gene, J gene, CDR3 DNA, CDR3 protein. A D gene is named only where the DNA matches it firmly.

TRBV5-1	TRBD2	TRBJ2-1	TGCGCCAGCAGCTTGGATCCAGCGGGAGGGCCCCCGGGGTTCTTC	CASSLDPAGGPPGFF
TRBV10-2	TRBD2	TRBJ2-7	TGCGCCAGCAGTGAGATCAGGGAGGGTAAGGGCGAGCAGTACTTC	CASSEIREGKGEQYF
TRBV5-1	NA	TRBJ2-7	TGCGCCAGCAGCTTGACAGTGCAAGTCCCCTACGAGCAGTACTTC	CASSLTVQVPYEQYF
TRBV6-5	NA	TRBJ1-2	TGTGCCAGCAGTTACTCGAAGCAGGAGGGTTGGGGCTACACCTTC	CASSYSKQEGWGYTF
TRBV5-4	NA	TRBJ2-1	TGTGCCAGCAGCCCCCGCGCTAGCAATGAGCAGTTCTTC	CASSPRASNEQFF
TRBV6-6	TRBD2	TRBJ2-1	TGCGCCAGCAGTCAACGGGATAGCGGGAGGGCCGATGAGCAGTTCTTC	CASSQRDSGRADEQFF
TRBV5-1	TRBD2	TRBJ2-5	TGCGCCAGCAGCCCGGCGGGAGGGCAAGAGACCCAGTACTTC	CASSPAGGQETQYF
TRBV10-3	TRBD2	TRBJ2-7	TGTGCCATCAGTGAGCCTATCGGGACTAGCGGGAGGGTTGAGCAGTACTTC	CAISEPIGTSGRVEQYF
TRBV7-2	NA	TRBJ1-2	TGTGCCAGCAGCACCACTCGGACAGACAAGCACTATGGCTACACCTTC	CASSTTRTDKHYGYTF
TRBV27	NA	TRBJ1-2	TGTGCCAGCAGTTTAAAGGGGCTACGGGGCTACACCTTC	CASSLKGLRGYTF
TRBV28	NA	TRBJ1-2	TGTGCCAGCAGTTGGCGGGGAGGGGGTTGGAGTGGCTACACCTTC	CASSWRGGGWSGYTF
TRBV7-3	NA	TRBJ1-1	TGTGCCAGCAGCTTAGGCAGAAACACTGAAGCTTTCTTT	CASSLGRNTEAFF
TRBV4-1	TRBD2	TRBJ2-3	TGCGCCAGCAGCCAAGACGGGACTAGATTCGATACGCGGTATTTT	CASSQDGTRFDTRYF
TRBV5-1	TRBD1	TRBJ2-5	TGCGCCAGCAGACTGAGTGGACAGGGGGAGACCCAGTACTTC	CASRLSGQGETQYF
TRBV19	TRBD1	TRBJ1-5	TGTGCCAGTAGTGTCGGAACAGGGGGCTTGGGTTATAGCAATCAGCCCCAGCATTTT	CASSVGTGGLGYSNQPQHF
TRBV28	TRBD2	TRBJ2-3	TGTGCCAGCAGCCTTGCGGGGGGGGTCACAGATACGCAGTATTTT	CASSLAGGVTDTQYF
TRBV5-1	NA	TRBJ2-5	TGCGCCAGCAGCCAGGGACTGCTACAAGAGACCCAGTACTTC	CASSQGLLQETQYF
TRBV27	TRBD2	TRBJ2-7	TGTGCCAGCAGTTTCCTAGCGGGAGGGCTAATGAAGGAGCAGTACTTC	CASSFLAGGLMKEQYF
TRBV29-1	TRBD1	TRBJ2-3	TGCAGCGTGCCCCGCGGGACAGGGCGTGATACGCAGTATTTT	CSVPRGTGRDTQYF
TRBV7-6	TRBD1	TRBJ1-6	TGTGCCAGCAGAGCTGGGACAGGGGATTCACCCCTCCACTTT	CASRAGTGDSPLHF
TRBV6-1	TRBD1	TRBJ2-3	TGTGCCAGCAGTGCATCACAGGGGGGTACAGATACGCAGTATTTT	CASSASQGGTDTQYF
TRBV5-1	NA	TRBJ1-1	TGCGCCAGCAGCTTGGACGGTGGAAATAAACTAAGCACTGAAGCTTTCTTT	CASSLDGGNKLSTEAFF
TRBV7-2	TRBD2	TRBJ2-7	TGTGCCAGCAGCTTAGCGCTCGCGGGAGGGTCGGGTGAGCAGTACTTC	CASSLALAGGSGEQYF
TRBV5-4	TRBD2	TRBJ2-3	TGTGCCAGCAGCCTCGGGGCGGGAGGGCCGGGGAGTACGCAGTATTTT	CASSLGAGGPGSTQYF
TRBV7-2	NA	TRBJ2-3	TGTGCCAGCCGGAGGAGGGCCGGGACAGATACGCAGTATTTT	CASRRRAGTDTQYF
TRBV4-1	NA	TRBJ1-2	TGCGCCAGCAGCCAGCCGTGGACAGCGACCTATGGCTACACCTTC	CASSQPWTATYGYTF
TRBV5-1	NA	TRBJ2-2	TGCGCCAGCAGCTTGAACGGGGCCGGGGAGCTGTTTTTT	CASSLNGAGELFF
TRBV2	TRBD2	TRBJ2-1	TGTGCCAGCCTAGGACTAGCGGGACTCAATGAGCAGTTCTTC	CASLGLAGLNEQFF
TRBV6-5	NA	TRBJ2-7	TGTGCCAGCAGTTACTCTCCAGGGGATAACGAGCAGTACTTC	CASSYSPGDNEQYF
TRBV5-5	NA	TRBJ2-3	TGTGCCAGCAGCCCAGGGGCTAGCACAGATACGCAGTATTTT	CASSPGASTDTQYF
TRBV28	TRBD2	TRBJ2-2	TGTGCCAGCAGTTTAGGATTGCGGGAGGAGTTGAACACCGGGGAGCTGTTTTTT	CASSLGLREELNTGELFF
TRBV27	NA	TRBJ2-2	TGTGCCAGCAGTCCCGACCTGGGGGCTCCTGCCGGGGAGCTGTTTTTT	CASSPDLGAPAGELFF